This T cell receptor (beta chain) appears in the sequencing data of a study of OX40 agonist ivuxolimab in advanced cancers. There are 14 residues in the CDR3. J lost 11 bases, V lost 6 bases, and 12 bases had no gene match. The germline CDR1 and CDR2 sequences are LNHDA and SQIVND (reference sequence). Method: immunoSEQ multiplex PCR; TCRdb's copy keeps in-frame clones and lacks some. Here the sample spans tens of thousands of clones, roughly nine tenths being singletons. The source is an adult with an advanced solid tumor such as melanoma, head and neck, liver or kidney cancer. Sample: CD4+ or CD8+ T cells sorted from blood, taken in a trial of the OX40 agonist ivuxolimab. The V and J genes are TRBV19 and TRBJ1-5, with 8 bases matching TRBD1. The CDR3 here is CASSSDRDVKAQHF. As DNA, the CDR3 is TGTGCCAGTAGCTCGGACAGGGATGTAAAAGCCCAGCATTTT.